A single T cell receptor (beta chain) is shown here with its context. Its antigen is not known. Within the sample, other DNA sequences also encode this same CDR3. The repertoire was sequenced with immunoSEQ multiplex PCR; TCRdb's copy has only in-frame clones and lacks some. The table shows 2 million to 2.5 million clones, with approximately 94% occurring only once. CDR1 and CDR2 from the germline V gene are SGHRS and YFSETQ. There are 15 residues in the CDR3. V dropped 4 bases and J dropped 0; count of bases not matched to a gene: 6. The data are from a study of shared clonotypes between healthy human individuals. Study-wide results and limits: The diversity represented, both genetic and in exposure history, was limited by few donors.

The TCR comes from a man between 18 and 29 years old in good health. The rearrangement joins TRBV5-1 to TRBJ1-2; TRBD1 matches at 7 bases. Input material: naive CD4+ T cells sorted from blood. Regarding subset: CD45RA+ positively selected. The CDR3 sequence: CASSLGDSPNYGYTF. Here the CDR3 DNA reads TGCGCCAGCAGCCTCGGGGACAGCCCTAACTATGGCTACACCTTC.